This TCR beta chain was recorded in a study of CD8 T cells in ankylosing spondylitis. Study-wide results and limits: Seven to nine highly homologous variants made up a TCR beta motif that seemed to typify ankylosing spondylitis blood. The clones that were linked to disease were reported to be significantly enriched in matched synovial fluid samples from ankylosing spondylitis patients. Disease-associated clones were CD8+ and fairly uncommon in peripheral blood.

About this clonotype itself: Its antigen is unknown.

The CDR3 consists of 16 residues. Germline-derived CDR1 and CDR2 are DFQATT and SNEGSKA (reference sequence). V lost 2 bases to trimming and J lost 6 bases; unmatched junction nucleotides: 11. As the method for making TCR beta libraries, quantitative 5'-RACE with molecular barcodes was used. TCRdb redid the calling of the 5' RACE reads with MiXCR, one entry per CDR3 protein. Of roughly 700,000 distinct CDR3 sequences detected, around 20% appear once; the ten largest clones hold about 19%. The gene calls are TRBV20-1 and TRBJ2-3; 10 bases align to TRBD1. The clonotype comes from a male donor with ankylosing spondylitis. Sequenced input: blood, either unsorted or a sorted T cell fraction (not recorded which). The CDR3 coding sequence is TGCAGTGCTAGATCCTCCCGGACAGGGGGTTGGGATACGCAGTATTTT. Residues: CSARSSRTGGWDTQYF.